Here is one T cell receptor (beta chain) with its context. What it recognizes is unknown. CDR3 length equals 13 residues. Trimming removed 2 bases from V and 2 bases from J, with 7 bases in between. Per germline, CDR1 MNHEY and CDR2 SVGAGI. The PCR was carried out with 60 Vbeta primers and 13 Jbeta primers. Sequencing used immunoSEQ multiplex PCR; TCRdb keeps in-frame clones, though not all of them. Among more than 95,000 clones listed, roughly 85% were seen once. The record originates from a study of cytomegalovirus exposure and HLA in healthy donors. Study-level findings and limits: Among TCR sequences, most were rare, though some public TCRs appeared in many donors. Analyses of presence/absence relied on an assumption of roughly uniform sequencing depth across donors. Later on, a genetic analysis was performed. It linked a missense variant in DCLRE1C with V- and J-gene trimming of TCR beta. Cytomegalovirus association was listed for 150 to 200 TCR beta chains.

This TCR was recovered from a woman aged 40 to 50 in good health and CMV-seropositive. Source material: PBMCs. The V call is TRBV6-5, the J call TRBJ2-7; D is ambiguous. CDR3 sequence reads: CASSYRLTYEQYF. CDR3 bases: TGTGCCAGCAGTTACCGACTGACCTACGAGCAGTACTTC.